These T cell receptor beta chains were read from a single sample in a study of response to subunit inactivated influenza vaccine. Via MiXCR, TCRdb re-called the RT-PCR reads, giving one row per CDR3 protein. The sample lists about 500,000 distinct CDR3 sequences; 10% to 15% were seen once. Sequenced here: PBMCs from blood, sampled 40 to 50 days after vaccination. The receptors derive from a man aged 45-65 years who received an inactivated influenza vaccine. Each CDR3 is given with its conserved first and last residue. Each record gives: clone size, D gene, V gene, J gene, CDR3 protein, CDR3 DNA. D genes are given only for firm matches. Where a row states a size, it is once, few, many or the class of an expanded clone; other rows omit it.

many	NA	TRBV29-1	TRBJ2-1	CSAQNPSYNEQFF	TGCAGCGCCCAGAATCCCTCCTACAATGAGCAGTTCTTC
few	NA	TRBV28	TRBJ2-7	CASSPPGLFYEQYF	TGTGCCAGCAGTCCCCCGGGACTCTTCTACGAGCAGTACTTC
many	NA	TRBV7-2	TRBJ1-5	CASSPAPRGNQPQHF	TGTGCCAGCAGCCCGGCCCCCCGGGGCAATCAGCCCCAGCATTTT
NA	NA	TRBV2	TRBJ2-2	CASSDRRNTGELFF	TGTGCCAGCAGTGATCGCAGAAACACCGGGGAGCTGTTTTTT
NA	NA	TRBV4-3	TRBJ2-7	CASSQEVSRYSYEQYF	TGCGCCAGCAGCCAAGAAGTCAGCCGTTACTCCTACGAGCAGTACTTC
many	NA	TRBV11-2	TRBJ2-1	CASSLGGESSYNEQFF	TGTGCCAGCAGCTTAGGAGGGGAGAGCTCCTACAATGAGCAGTTCTTC
NA	TRBD1	TRBV12-3/TRBV12-4	TRBJ1-1	CASSWTGSNTEAFF	TGTGCCAGCAGTTGGACAGGGTCGAACACTGAAGCTTTCTTT
NA	TRBD1	TRBV10-3	TRBJ1-1	CAISGLGQGNTEAFF	TGTGCCATCAGTGGATTGGGACAGGGGAACACTGAAGCTTTCTTT
few	NA	TRBV20-1	TRBJ2-5	CSARWLDGGTQYF	TGCAGTGCTAGATGGCTCGATGGCGGCACCCAGTACTTC
NA	NA	TRBV6-2/TRBV6-3	TRBJ2-7	CASSGNRRSSYEQYF	TGTGCCAGCAGCGGGAATAGACGGAGCTCCTACGAGCAGTACTTC
many	NA	TRBV20-1	TRBJ1-1	CSARVVDGNTEAFF	TGCAGTGCTAGAGTAGTCGACGGGAACACTGAAGCTTTCTTT
NA	NA	TRBV20-1	TRBJ2-1	CSAITPEFGVDEQFF	TGCAGTGCTATCACTCCTGAGTTCGGGGTAGATGAGCAGTTCTTC
many	NA	TRBV5-1	TRBJ1-2	CASSLTGDSNYGYTF	TGCGCCAGCAGCTTGACAGGAGACTCTAACTATGGCTACACCTTC
NA	TRBD1	TRBV30	TRBJ1-1	CAWSRGQGPEAFF	TGTGCCTGGAGTCGTGGACAGGGACCTGAAGCTTTCTTT
NA	NA	TRBV29-1	TRBJ1-1	CSVEDDGTRAFF	TGCAGCGTTGAAGATGACGGGACAAGAGCTTTCTTT
NA	NA	TRBV5-1	TRBJ2-2	CASSLDSFTGELFF	TGCGCCAGCAGCTTGGACAGTTTCACCGGGGAGCTGTTTTTT
few	TRBD2	TRBV3-1	TRBJ2-1	CASSQGYLAGDYNEQFF	TGTGCCAGCAGCCAAGGCTACCTAGCGGGGGACTACAATGAGCAGTTCTTC